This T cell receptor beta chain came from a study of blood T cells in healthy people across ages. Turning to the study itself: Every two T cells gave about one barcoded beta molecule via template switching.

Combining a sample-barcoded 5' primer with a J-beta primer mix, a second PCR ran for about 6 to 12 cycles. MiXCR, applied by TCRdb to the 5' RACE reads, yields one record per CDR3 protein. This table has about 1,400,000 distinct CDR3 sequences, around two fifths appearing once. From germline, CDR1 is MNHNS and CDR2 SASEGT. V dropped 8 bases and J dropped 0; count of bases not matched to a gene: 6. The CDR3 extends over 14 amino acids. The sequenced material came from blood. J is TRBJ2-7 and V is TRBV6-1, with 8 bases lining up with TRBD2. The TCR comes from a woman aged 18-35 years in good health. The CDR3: CASGAGGASYEQYF. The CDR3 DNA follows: TGTGCCAGCGGTGCGGGGGGAGCCTCCTACGAGCAGTACTTC.